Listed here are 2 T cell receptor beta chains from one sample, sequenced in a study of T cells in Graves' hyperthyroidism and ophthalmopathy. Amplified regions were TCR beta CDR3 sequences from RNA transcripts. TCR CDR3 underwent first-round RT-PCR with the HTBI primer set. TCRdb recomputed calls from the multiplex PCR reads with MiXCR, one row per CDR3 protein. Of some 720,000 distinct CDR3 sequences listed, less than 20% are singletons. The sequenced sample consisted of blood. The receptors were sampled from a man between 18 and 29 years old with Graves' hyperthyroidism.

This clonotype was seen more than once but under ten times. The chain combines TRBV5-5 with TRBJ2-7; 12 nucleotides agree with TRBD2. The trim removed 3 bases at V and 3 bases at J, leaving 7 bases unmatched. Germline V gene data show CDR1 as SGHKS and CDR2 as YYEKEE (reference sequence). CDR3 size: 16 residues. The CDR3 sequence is CASSSPPGLAGYEQYF. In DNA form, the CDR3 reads TGTGCCAGCAGCTCCCCCCCGGGACTAGCGGGCTACGAGCAGTACTTC.

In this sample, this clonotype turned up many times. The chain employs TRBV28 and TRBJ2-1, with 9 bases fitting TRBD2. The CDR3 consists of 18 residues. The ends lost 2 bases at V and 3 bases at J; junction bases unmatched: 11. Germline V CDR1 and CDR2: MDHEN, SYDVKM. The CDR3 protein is CASSLVPGAGGVYNEQFF. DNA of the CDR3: TGTGCCAGCAGTTTAGTACCGGGGGCGGGAGGGGTCTACAATGAGCAGTTCTTC.